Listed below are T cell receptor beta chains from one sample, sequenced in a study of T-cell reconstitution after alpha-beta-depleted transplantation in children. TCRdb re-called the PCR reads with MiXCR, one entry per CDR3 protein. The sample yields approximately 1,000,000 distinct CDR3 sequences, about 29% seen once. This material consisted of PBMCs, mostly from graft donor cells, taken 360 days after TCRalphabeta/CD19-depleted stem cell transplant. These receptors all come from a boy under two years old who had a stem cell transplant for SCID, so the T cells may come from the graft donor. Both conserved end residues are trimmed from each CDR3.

ASSLMDDNEQF	TRBJ2-1	TRBV7-6
ASSEPGPRVQETQY	TRBJ2-5	TRBV25-1
ASSLTGFQETQY	TRBJ2-5	TRBV7-2
ASSPRDRVGNEQF	TRBJ2-1	TRBV7-8
ASSRGTPETTDTQY	TRBJ2-3	TRBV3-1
ASSLAPDRSTDTQY	TRBJ2-3	TRBV5-1
AISEEGETQY	TRBJ2-5	TRBV10-3
ATSDPGQGLEETQY	TRBJ2-5	TRBV24-1
SASGVYQETQY	TRBJ2-5	TRBV20-1
ASHGLATSGQF	TRBJ2-1	TRBV3-1
ASSSVTGQGASGANVLT	TRBJ2-6	TRBV11-1
SVERGDYGYT	TRBJ1-2	TRBV29-1
AISGRGPSNTGELF	TRBJ2-2	TRBV10-3
ATSRVGTGYNEQF	TRBJ2-1	TRBV15
ASSLGHRVYEQY	TRBJ2-7	TRBV7-8
ASSQEWGRGTVQETQY	TRBJ2-5	TRBV3-1
ASLPPATGKYQPQH	TRBJ1-5	TRBV28
ASSRDGPHNSPLH	TRBJ1-6	TRBV5-1
ASNKGGAGGPFHEQF	TRBJ2-1	TRBV4-2
ASSLAAKSETQY	TRBJ2-5	TRBV7-9
ASSVTLIGTDTQY	TRBJ2-3	TRBV2
ASSQETSGSYEQY	TRBJ2-7	TRBV4-2
ASSIVGELF	TRBJ2-2	TRBV19
ASSGRQGNSPLH	TRBJ1-6	TRBV9
ASSYDRQGHYEQY	TRBJ2-7	TRBV6-5
ASSLVRQMNTEAF	TRBJ1-1	TRBV12-3/TRBV12-4
ASSLKRRGLYNEQF	TRBJ2-1	TRBV5-4
ASSFSGGAASTDTQY	TRBJ2-3	TRBV7-8
SAPVRDTQY	TRBJ2-3	TRBV20-1
ASSAGSGMNTEAF	TRBJ1-1	TRBV5-1
ASSSDWAGDKEWALYNEQF	TRBJ2-1	TRBV7-6
ATSESRFGNEQF	TRBJ2-1	TRBV24-1
ASSSPETRILGNSEAF	TRBJ1-1	TRBV11-1
ASSWRGGRPAPGWGEAF	TRBJ1-1	TRBV11-1
ASSLFGGRTEAF	TRBJ1-1	TRBV7-2
ASSRAGGLTDTQY	TRBJ2-3	TRBV2
ASSYATSGHSNEQF	TRBJ2-1	TRBV6-5
ASSSGTAGRGYT	TRBJ1-2	TRBV12-3/TRBV12-4
SAPGRVDPETQY	TRBJ2-5	TRBV20-1
ASSLAGLADTQY	TRBJ2-3	TRBV12-3/TRBV12-4
ASAEDRGPTGELF	TRBJ2-2	TRBV6-1
ASSFRGVYTGELF	TRBJ2-2	TRBV12-3/TRBV12-4
ASSAPGQPREEQF	TRBJ2-1	TRBV2
ASSLRARVKAF	TRBJ1-1	TRBV12-3/TRBV12-4
ASSLVRAGTGELF	TRBJ2-2	TRBV7-2
ASSLQDRASGTQY	TRBJ2-5	TRBV11-1
ASSMRATVDNEQF	TRBJ2-1	TRBV12-3/TRBV12-4
ASSSSGTLVEQF	TRBJ2-1	TRBV5-1
ASSSLRSADTQY	TRBJ2-3	TRBV12-3/TRBV12-4